The 23 T cell receptor beta chains in this list originate from one sample, sequenced in a study of T cell changes during pregnancy in multiple sclerosis. Assay used: immunoSEQ multiplex PCR; TCRdb lists only in-frame clones, some missing. The table lists fewer than 95,000 clones, 92% of them singletons, with approximately 1.8% in the top ten. The sample here was peripheral blood, taken in the first trimester of pregnancy. The receptor set was obtained from a female donor in good health, enrolled as a control in a pregnancy study.

The rearrangement uses TRBV7-8 and TRBJ2-5; TRBD2 agrees at 9 bases. Losses at the gene ends were 7 bases for V and 1 base for J; bases not matched to a gene: 10. The CDR3 is made up of 16 amino acids. Germline values: CDR1 SGHVS, CDR2 FQNEAQ. CDR3 in DNA: TGTGCCAGCACCCATTGGGCTAGCGGGATCCAAGAGACCCAGTACTTC. Its protein is CASTHWASGIQETQYF.

The chain has TRBV11-3 and TRBJ2-7, with a tentative D call TRBD2 (7 bases). Trimming pared 3 bases from V and 6 bases from J, leaving 12 bases between. Germline V lookup: CDR1 SGHNT, CDR2 YENEEA. The CDR3 contains 13 residues. The DNA of the CDR3 is TGTGCCAGCAGCTTCGGGGGGCCCTCCGAGCAGTACTTC. The encoded protein is CASSFGGPSEQYF.

The genes are TRBV2 and TRBJ2-7; 11 nucleotides align to TRBD1. V gave up 6 bases and J gave up 5 bases; unmatched junction bases: 9. From germline, CDR1 is SNHLY and CDR2 FYNNEI. This CDR3 is 15 amino acids long. CDR3 region: CASRGKGQGAHEQYF. The CDR3 region has the DNA TGTGCCAGCAGGGGGAAAGGACAGGGGGCCCACGAGCAGTACTTC.

The J gene is TRBJ2-2, the V gene TRBV5-6, with a weak D call TRBD2 (6 bases). This CDR3 has 16 amino acids. From germline, CDR1 is SGHDT and CDR2 YYEEEE. Trimming stripped 2 bases from V and 3 bases from J, with 14 bases between. The chain's CDR3 is CASSFSGQPYTGELFF. The DNA of the CDR3 is TGTGCCAGCAGCTTTAGCGGCCAGCCCTACACCGGGGAGCTGTTTTTT.

This sequence joins TRBV9 and TRBJ2-3, with D perhaps TRBD1 (5 bases). The CDR3 is 13 residues long. CDR1 and CDR2 (germline): SGDLS, YYNGEE. Trimming left V 0 bases short and J 8 bases short, with 10 bases between. The CDR3 is CASSVGRGFTQYF. Here the CDR3 DNA reads TGTGCCAGCAGCGTAGGAAGGGGCTTTACGCAGTATTTT. Full variable domain (rest looked up from reference TRBV9 and TRBJ2-3): DSGVTQTPKHLITATGQRVTLRCSPRSGDLSVYWYQQSLDQGLQFLIQYYNGEERAKGNILERFSAQQFPDLHSELNLSSLELGDSALYFCASSVGRGFTQYFGPGTRLTVL.

This chain connects TRBV19 to TRBJ1-5; D unresolved. This CDR3 has 14 amino acids. From germline, CDR1 is LNHDA and CDR2 SQIVND (reference sequence). The V and J ends lost 7 bases and 2 bases respectively, with 12 bases between them. The DNA of the CDR3 is TGTGCCAGTAAGCCCGGGTGGGGCAATCAGCCCCAGCATTTT. The encoded protein is CASKPGWGNQPQHF.

This chain links TRBV7-8 with TRBJ2-3, with TRBD1 identical over 10 bases. CDR3 size: 16 residues. The J segment lost 3 bases and the V segment lost 5 bases, leaving 8 bases of the junction unmatched. Germline V gene lookup returns CDR1 SGHVS and CDR2 FQNEAQ. For the CDR3, the DNA is TGTGCCAGCAGCCTGACAGGGGGCGATGGGACAGATACGCAGTATTTT. This codes for CASSLTGGDGTDTQYF.

For the CDR3, the DNA is TGTGCCAGCTCACCACTACTAGCGGGTGTCAACAATGAGCAGTTCTTC. Residues: CASSPLLAGVNNEQFF. This chain uses TRBV18 with TRBJ2-1, with 9 bases lining up with TRBD2. V lost 1 base, J lost 5 bases, and 6 bases stayed unmatched. This CDR3 has 16 residues. Germline-derived CDR1 and CDR2 are KGHSH and LQKENI.

V gene TRBV30 combines with J gene TRBJ2-7, with 13 nucleotides matching TRBD2. With 1 base clipped from V and 7 bases from J, the junction kept 10 bases outside the gene matches. This CDR3 comprises 16 residues. Germline lookup yields CDR1 GTSNPN and CDR2 SVGIG (reference sequence). In DNA form, the CDR3 reads TGTGCCTGGAGTGCGGGACTAGCGGGATCCAGGGAGGAGCAGTACTTC. Amino acid sequence: CAWSAGLAGSREEQYF.

The genes are TRBV27 and TRBJ2-1, with unresolved D. Deletions cut 5 bases from V and 7 bases from J, with 15 bases between. Germline loops: CDR1 MNHEY, CDR2 SMNVEV (reference sequence). The CDR3 is 14 residues long. Here the CDR3 reads CASSPEVAFNEQFF. DNA for the CDR3: TGTGCCAGCAGTCCAGAGGTAGCTTTTAATGAGCAGTTCTTC.

The rearrangement links TRBV28 to TRBJ1-1, with D unclear. The CDR3 runs to 15 residues. The germline CDR1 and CDR2 sequences are MDHEN and SYDVKM. Deletions cut 1 base from V and 4 bases from J, with 13 bases between. The CDR3 DNA sequence: TGTGCCAGCAGTTTATTCCAATCGTCCGGCACTGAAGCTTTCTTT. Amino acids: CASSLFQSSGTEAFF.

The rearrangement joins TRBV2 to TRBJ2-5, with D unresolved. This CDR3 region has 11 residues. Trimming shortened V by 6 bases and J by 3 bases, and 5 bases separated the two germline ends. Germline values: CDR1 SNHLY, CDR2 FYNNEI. This CDR3 is CASSYEETQYF. The CDR3, as DNA: TGTGCCAGCAGCTACGAAGAGACCCAGTACTTC.

The rearrangement uses TRBV19 and TRBJ1-5; unclear D gene. Trimming removed 5 bases from V and 3 bases from J, with 8 bases in between. The V gene's germline CDR1 is LNHDA and CDR2 SQIVND (reference sequence). This CDR3 contains 13 residues. The CDR3 bases are TGTGCCAGTAGTGAACAGTACAATCAGCCCCAGCATTTT. Amino acids: CASSEQYNQPQHF.

The chain recombines TRBV2 with TRBJ2-3; 12 bases fit TRBD2. V was pared by 4 bases and J by 3 bases, with 2 bases of the junction left unmatched. Germline assignment: CDR1 SNHLY and CDR2 FYNNEI. This CDR3 is built from 15 residues. Here the CDR3 reads CASSGLAGATDTQYF. The CDR3 DNA reads as TGTGCCAGCAGTGGACTAGCGGGAGCTACAGATACGCAGTATTTT.

The genes are TRBV7-2 and TRBJ1-5, with 7 bases matching TRBD1. V shed 2 bases, J shed 5 bases, and the junction held 3 bases outside the gene matches. CDR1 and CDR2 (germline): SGHTA, FQGNSA. This CDR3 is built from 14 residues. The CDR3: CASSLNRGDQPQHF. For the CDR3, the DNA is TGTGCCAGCAGCTTAAACAGGGGCGATCAGCCCCAGCATTTT.

This chain connects TRBV2 to TRBJ2-3; tentative D call: TRBD1 (6 bases). Germline CDR1 is SNHLY and CDR2 is FYNNEI. V was cut by 10 bases and J by 2 bases, with 10 bases left in between. The CDR3 has 12 amino acids. CDR3 loop: CAMRTDTDTQYF. In DNA, the CDR3 is TGTGCCATGCGGACAGACACAGATACGCAGTATTTT. The complete variable domain, with remaining parts taken from reference TRBV2 and TRBJ2-3, reads EPEVTQTPSHQVTQMGQEVILRCVPISNHLYFYWYRQILGQKVEFLVSFYNNEISEKSEIFDDQFSVERPDGSNFTLKIRSTKLEDSAMYFCAMRTDTDTQYFGPGTRLTVL.

CDR3: CASSIALAAEQFF. As DNA, the CDR3 is TGTGCCAGTAGTATAGCACTAGCTGCTGAGCAGTTCTTC. V usage is TRBV19 and J usage is TRBJ2-1; perhaps TRBD2 as D (6 bases). The CDR3 has 13 residues. Germline V CDR1 and CDR2: LNHDA, SQIVND (reference sequence). Deletions cut 1 base from V and 9 bases from J, with 10 bases between.

The chain links TRBV14 to TRBJ1-4; weak D call: TRBD1 (5 bases). Trimming removed 4 bases at V and 1 base at J, with 7 bases between. Germline CDR1 and CDR2: SGHDN and FVKESK. The CDR3 runs to 14 residues. CDR3 amino acids: CASSPDRTNEKLFF. In DNA form, the CDR3 reads TGTGCCAGCAGCCCTGACAGAACTAATGAAAAACTGTTTTTT.

The rearrangement joins TRBV6-6 to TRBJ1-5; unclear D gene. The CDR3 is 12 residues long. CDR1 and CDR2 from the germline V gene are MNHNY and SVGAGI (reference sequence). Trimming removed 2 bases at V and 5 bases at J, with 4 bases between. The chain's CDR3 is CASSYPDQPQHF. In DNA form, the CDR3 reads TGTGCCAGCAGTTACCCAGATCAGCCCCAGCATTTT.

The chain employs TRBV2 and TRBJ2-3, with 8 bases that match TRBD2. Germline lookup yields CDR1 SNHLY and CDR2 FYNNEI. The V gene end was trimmed by 7 bases and the J gene end by 3 bases; junction bases not matched to a gene: 3. The CDR3 is 13 residues long. CDR3 sequence reads: CASKERETDTQYF. The CDR3 nucleotides are TGTGCCAGCAAGGAGCGGGAGACAGATACGCAGTATTTT.

This clone was detected a few times. At one boundary the junction diverges from the germline segment, which might be a read error. The chain has TRBV7-2 and TRBJ2-7, with 8 bases identical to TRBD2. In germline, CDR1 is SGHTA, CDR2 FQGNSA. The CDR3 sequence is 15 residues long. The CDR3 nucleotides read TGTGCCAGCAGCGTAGCGGGACTTCTGGGTTACGAGCAGTACTTC. Translating gives CASSVAGLLGYEQYF.

The gene calls are TRBV29-1 and TRBJ2-5, with TRBD2 matching 10 bases. CDR1 and CDR2 from the germline V gene are SQVTM and ANQGSEA. CDR3 length: 13 amino acids. V was clipped by 6 bases and J by 6 bases; unmatched bases: 7. The CDR3 DNA reads as TGCAGCGTCCTACTAGCGGGATTGAAGACCCAGTACTTC. It specifies CSVLLAGLKTQYF.

The chain uses TRBV28 and TRBJ2-6, with 8 bases matching TRBD1. CDR3 length: 18 amino acids. Germline V lookup: CDR1 MDHEN, CDR2 SYDVKM. The V segment lost 5 bases and the J segment 3 bases; nucleotides outside the gene matches: 12. The CDR3 DNA follows: TGTGCCAGCAGTCCCACGGACAGGGTAGGTGGTGGGGCCAACGTCCTGACTTTC. Amino acid sequence: CASSPTDRVGGGANVLTF.